This T cell receptor (beta chain) stems from a study of vaccination effects on CD4 cells after COVID-19. Looking at the study overall: A few convalescent patients were sampled both early and late post-vaccination.

On this clone itself: As yet, its antigen is unknown. The germline gene is not matched at one end of the junction; a read error may be the cause.

Before any sequencing was done, the ViraFEST assay used viral peptide pools to expand antigen-specific CD4+ T cells. Once cultured for around 11 days, the cells underwent separation to obtain CD4+ T cells. According to PCR results, the person was infected with SARS-CoV-2 between March and December 2020. Two-dose vaccination with either BNT162b2 or mRNA-1273 was given to the participants. Cultures used more than 1.5 million PBMC per well, about 10 IU/ml IL-2 and around 9.8 ug/ml peptides. IL-2 medium was substituted for half the medium on days 3 and 7. CDR1 and CDR2 from the germline V gene are SGDLS and YYNGEE. The CDR3 spans 18 residues. This table comes from immunoSEQ multiplex PCR, and its TCRdb copy is limited to in-frame clones, with some not included. Of approximately 14,000 clones listed, 76% are singletons. Overall study findings and caveats: Marked clonal contraction was seen late after vaccination (in both infection- and vaccine-induced clones).

The chain couples TRBV9 to TRBJ2-2, with TRBD1 matching over 8 bases. This TCR was sampled from a human donor who had a prior SARS-CoV-2 infection. The source was CD4+ T cells from PBMCs cultured with HCoV-NL63 spike peptides, collected after COVID-19 vaccination. In DNA form, the CDR3 reads TGTGCCAGCAGCGCCTCGGACAGGGTTCCCCCGAACGCCGGGGAGCTGTTTTTT. Amino acid sequence: CASSASDRVPPNAGELFF.